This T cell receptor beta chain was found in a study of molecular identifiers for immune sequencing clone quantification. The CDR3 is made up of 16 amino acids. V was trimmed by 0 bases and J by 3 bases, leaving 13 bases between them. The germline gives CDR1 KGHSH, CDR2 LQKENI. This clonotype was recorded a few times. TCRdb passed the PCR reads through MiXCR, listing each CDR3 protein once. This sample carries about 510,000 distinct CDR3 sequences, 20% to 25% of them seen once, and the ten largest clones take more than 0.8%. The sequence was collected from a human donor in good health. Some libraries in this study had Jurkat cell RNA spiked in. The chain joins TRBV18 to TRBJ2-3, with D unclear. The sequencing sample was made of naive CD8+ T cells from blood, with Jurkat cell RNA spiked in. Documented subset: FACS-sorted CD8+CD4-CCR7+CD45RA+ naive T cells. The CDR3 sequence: CASSPPPLGRTDTQYF. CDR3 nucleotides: TGTGCCAGCTCACCACCGCCCCTTGGTCGAACAGATACGCAGTATTTT.